A single sample is the source of the 9 T cell receptor beta chains below, sequenced in a study of cytomegalovirus exposure and HLA in healthy donors (TCRdb year 2017). The protocol used for the library was the immunoSEQ multiplex PCR assay. A mixture of 60 forward primers for TCR Vbeta segments and 13 reverse primers for TCR Jbeta segments was used in the multiplex PCR. TCRdb re-hosts the immuneACCESS table, in-frame sequences only. Its copies lack some clones; in the studies checked, an unresolved V gene accounts for under half of them, and the cause for the rest is not known. Recorded for this sample are under 90,000 clones; around 75% of them occurred a single time. Around 7% of the sample rests with the top ten. Specimen: PBMCs. These receptors came from a woman aged 40 to 50 in good health and CMV-seronegative.

This chain joins TRBV10-1 and TRBJ2-1; 10 bases line up with TRBD2. The CDR3 has 22 residues. In germline, CDR1 is WNHNN, CDR2 SYGVQD (reference sequence). After removal of 0 bases from V and 5 bases from J, the junction contained 22 bases not matched to a gene. CDR3 protein: CASSESLRSGGSEKGVNNEQFF. The CDR3 nucleotides are TGCGCCAGCAGTGAGTCGTTGCGTAGCGGGGGGAGTGAGAAAGGGGTAAACAATGAGCAGTTCTTC.

This chain links TRBV4-1 with TRBJ2-7; 7 bases are a match to TRBD1. Per the germline V gene, CDR1 is MGHRA and CDR2 is YSYEKL. With 3 bases clipped from V and 1 base from J, the junction kept 3 bases outside the gene matches. This CDR3 has 14 residues. The CDR3 DNA is TGCGCCAGCAGCCACTTACAGGGGTCCTACGAGCAGTACTTC. It encodes CASSHLQGSYEQYF.

As concerns this clone: This specimen includes other DNA sequences encoding the same CDR3. The chain has TRBV6-4 and TRBJ2-3; D is possibly TRBD1 (6 bases). CDR1 MRHNA and CDR2 SNTAGT come from the germline V gene. This CDR3 spans 14 amino acids. Trimming left V 2 bases short and J 6 bases short, with 12 bases between. This CDR3 reads CASSDGSGADTQYF. Written as DNA, the CDR3 is TGTGCCAGCAGTGACGGCTCAGGGGCGGATACGCAGTATTTT.

This clone was seen more than once but under ten times. The chain couples TRBV10-3 to TRBJ2-1; 9 positions match TRBD1. The germline V gene has CDR1 ENHRY and CDR2 SYGVKD. V was clipped by 4 bases and J by 9 bases; unmatched bases: 4. CDR3 length: 13 residues. CDR3 protein: CAISGDRDSEQFF. The CDR3 DNA is TGTGCCATCAGTGGGGACAGGGACAGTGAGCAGTTCTTC.

The V and J genes are TRBV21-1 and TRBJ2-3; the tabulated D call, TRBD2, remains unverified against the DNA. TRBV21-1 is noted as a pseudogene. The CDR3 length is 15 residues. CDR3 DNA sequence: TGTGCCAGCAGTCTAGCGGGGGGGCGGATAGATACGCAGTATTTT. The encoded protein is CASSLAGGRIDTQYF.

The chain uses TRBV28 and TRBJ2-7; tentative D call: TRBD2 (5 bases). V dropped 1 base and J dropped 5 bases, with 12 bases sitting between them. CDR3 length: 14 amino acids. Germline V gene data show CDR1 as MDHEN and CDR2 as SYDVKM. As DNA, the CDR3 is TGTGCCAGCAGTTTATCGCAGAGGGTCAACGAGCAGTACTTC. Translated: CASSLSQRVNEQYF.

The J gene is TRBJ2-5, the V gene TRBV5-1; 8 bases align to TRBD1. The CDR3 is 14 residues long. CDR1 is SGHRS and CDR2 is YFSETQ in the germline V gene. V shed 3 bases and J 1 base; nucleotides not matched to a gene: 2. CDR3 nucleotide sequence: TGCGCCAGCAGCTCGGGACAGGCCCAAGAGACCCAGTACTTC. Its translation is CASSSGQAQETQYF.

The rearrangement uses TRBV4-1 and TRBJ2-4; D uncertain. The V end was cut by 1 base, the J end by 4 bases, with 8 bases between. CDR1 MGHRA and CDR2 YSYEKL come from the germline V gene. CDR3 length: 14 residues. The CDR3 nucleotides read TGCGCCAGCAGCCAAGCCGGCGGTAAAAACATTCAGTACTTC. As protein: CASSQAGGKNIQYF.

The J gene is TRBJ1-5, the V gene TRBV19; TRBD1 might be the D (6 bases). This CDR3 is built from 15 residues. Germline lookup yields CDR1 LNHDA and CDR2 SQIVND (reference sequence). Trimming left V 4 bases short and J 4 bases short, with 14 bases between. The CDR3 sequence is CASSNGQFPNQPQHF. In DNA, the CDR3 is TGTGCCAGTAGTAACGGACAGTTCCCGAATCAGCCCCAGCATTTT.